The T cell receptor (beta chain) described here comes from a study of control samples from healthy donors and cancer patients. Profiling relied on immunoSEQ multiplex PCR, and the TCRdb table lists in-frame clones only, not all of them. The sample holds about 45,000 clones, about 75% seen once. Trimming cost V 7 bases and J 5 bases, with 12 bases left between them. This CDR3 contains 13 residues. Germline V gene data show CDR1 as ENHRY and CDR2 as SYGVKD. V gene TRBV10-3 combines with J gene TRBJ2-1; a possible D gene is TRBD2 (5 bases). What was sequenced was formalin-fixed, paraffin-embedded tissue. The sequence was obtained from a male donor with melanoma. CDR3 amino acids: CAIKTRRDNEQFF. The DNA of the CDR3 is TGTGCCATCAAGACAAGGCGGGACAATGAGCAGTTCTTC.